The 23 T cell receptor beta chains below all came from one sample that was sequenced in a study of control samples from healthy donors and cancer patients (dated by TCRdb to 2018 to 2020). Library prep was done by the immunoSEQ multiplex PCR assay. TCRdb's version of the immuneACCESS table is confined to in-frame rearrangements and falls short of the full clone set. An unresolved V gene accounts for under half of the shortfall where checked; the remainder is of unknown origin. In this sample the table shows 75,000 to 90,000 clones, roughly 90% of which occur a single time. The ten biggest clones cover 7.2% of the sample. Specimen: blood. These receptors all come from a man aged 50 to 60 in good health.

The CDR3 protein is CATSRDSGEAFF. CDR3 DNA: TGTGCCACCAGCAGAGATTCTGGTGAAGCTTTCTTT. The gene calls are TRBV15 and TRBJ1-1; D uncertain. Germline lookup yields CDR1 LNHNV and CDR2 YYDKDF (reference sequence). This CDR3 spans 12 amino acids. The V end was cut by 0 bases, the J end by 7 bases, with 6 bases between. The whole variable domain, filled in from reference TRBV15 and TRBJ1-1, reads DAMVIQNPRYQVTQFGKPVTLSCSQTLNHNVMYWYQQKSSQAPKLLFHYYDKDFNNEADTPDNFQSRRPNTSFCFLDIRSPGLGDTAMYLCATSRDSGEAFFGQGTRLTVV.

This chain joins TRBV27 and TRBJ1-1; 7 nucleotides match TRBD1. CDR1 MNHEY and CDR2 SMNVEV come from the germline V gene (reference sequence). CDR3 length: 16 residues. Germline trimming cut 2 bases from V and 2 bases from J; bases unmatched to any gene: 8. CDR3: CASSLKGRGQNTEAFF. In DNA form, the CDR3 reads TGTGCCAGCAGTTTAAAGGGGAGGGGGCAAAACACTGAAGCTTTCTTT.

The chain recombines TRBV12-5 with TRBJ2-2; D possibly corresponds to TRBD1 (6 bases). The CDR3 has 13 amino acids. Trimming removed 8 bases from V and 2 bases from J, with 9 bases in between. CDR1 and CDR2 from the germline V gene are LGHNT and FRNRAP. This chain's CDR3 is CASRTENTGELFF. DNA for the CDR3: TGTGCTAGTCGGACAGAAAACACCGGGGAGCTGTTTTTT. Full variable domain (remainder filled in from reference TRBV12-5 and TRBJ2-2): DARVTQTPRHKVTEMGQEVTMRCQPILGHNTVFWYRQTMMQGLELLAYFRNRAPLDDSGMPKDRFSAEMPDATLATLKIQPSEPRDSAVYFCASRTENTGELFFGEGSRLTVL.

In its sample, this clone was seen once. The chain couples TRBV2 to TRBJ2-7; D is uncertain. Trimming removed 1 base at V and 3 bases at J, with 13 bases between. This CDR3 has 15 amino acids. In germline, CDR1 is SNHLY, CDR2 FYNNEI. The CDR3 DNA sequence: TGTGCCAGCAGTGAAGGCTCTGGAATGATCTACGAGCAGTACTTC. It translates to CASSEGSGMIYEQYF.

V usage is TRBV7-3 and J usage is TRBJ1-6; D is undetermined. The V end lost 1 base, the J end lost 7 bases, and 5 bases lay between the germline ends. The germline V gene encodes CDR1 SGHTA and CDR2 FQGTGA. The CDR3 covers 13 residues. CDR3 nucleotides: TGTGCCAGCAGCTTAAATATGAATTCACCCCTCCACTTT. This sequence encodes CASSLNMNSPLHF.

This sequence joins TRBV6-5 and TRBJ1-1; TRBD1 matches at 9 bases. This CDR3 region has 16 residues. V was pared by 0 bases and J by 3 bases, with 5 bases of the junction left unmatched. Germline loops: CDR1 MNHEY, CDR2 SVGAGI. DNA for the CDR3: TGTGCCAGCAGTTACTCCAGGACAGGGGAGGACACTGAAGCTTTCTTT. It specifies CASSYSRTGEDTEAFF.

The chain combines TRBV4-2 with TRBJ2-7, with D possibly matching TRBD2 (5 bases). The CDR3 has 15 amino acids. Trimming removed 1 base at V and 2 bases at J, with 12 bases between. In germline, CDR1 is LGHNA, CDR2 YNFKEQ. The CDR3: CASSQVGEPAYEQYF. CDR3 bases: TGTGCCAGCAGCCAAGTTGGGGAGCCAGCCTACGAGCAGTACTTC.

The gene calls are TRBV2 and TRBJ1-3; TRBD1 aligns across 10 bases. Germline-derived CDR1 and CDR2 are SNHLY and FYNNEI. The CDR3 runs 15 residues. The V gene end was trimmed by 9 bases and the J gene end by 4 bases; junction bases not matched to a gene: 9. Here the CDR3 reads CASRRGTGAGNTIYF. The CDR3 DNA reads TGTGCCAGTAGGAGGGGGACAGGGGCGGGAAACACCATATATTTT.

The V call is TRBV6-4, the J call TRBJ1-2; D is unresolved. The CDR3 runs to 13 residues. Germline loops: CDR1 MRHNA, CDR2 SNTAGT. V lost 0 bases and J 7 bases, leaving 9 bases between the germline ends. CDR3 amino acids: CASSDSGNLGYTF. CDR3 nucleotides: TGTGCCAGCAGTGACTCGGGAAATCTTGGCTACACCTTC.

This rearrangement joins TRBV27 to TRBJ1-1; D remains unclear. Per the germline V gene, CDR1 is MNHEY and CDR2 is SMNVEV (reference sequence). The CDR3 is made up of 14 amino acids. The germline V and J ends were trimmed by 5 bases and 0 bases, with 10 bases remaining between them. CDR3 DNA sequence: TGTGCCAGCAGTGCGCAACTCATGAACACTGAAGCTTTCTTT. Translated: CASSAQLMNTEAFF.

The CDR3 loop is CASSRTGEAFF. Here the CDR3 DNA reads TGTGCCAGCAGCCGGACAGGGGAAGCTTTCTTT. This rearrangement joins TRBV3-1 (or the pseudogene TRBV3-2) to TRBJ1-1, with 8 bases that match TRBD1. J gave up 8 bases and V 4 bases, and 0 bases lay outside the gene matches. Germline V gives CDR1 LGHDT, CDR2 YNNKEL (reference sequence). This CDR3 is built from 11 residues.

This clone was observed a single time. This chain uses TRBV7-9 with TRBJ2-1, with D maybe TRBD1 (6 bases). This CDR3 has 16 amino acids. The germline gives CDR1 SEHNR, CDR2 FQNEAQ (reference sequence). V was clipped by 1 base and J by 3 bases, with 13 bases between them. The CDR3 loop is CASSLVGDRNYNEQFF. In DNA form, the CDR3 reads TGTGCCAGCAGCTTAGTCGGAGACAGGAACTACAATGAGCAGTTCTTC.

A single count supports this clone. The chain combines TRBV5-4 with TRBJ1-6, with 9 bases identical to TRBD1. Germline V gene lookup returns CDR1 SGHNT and CDR2 YYREEE (reference sequence). V dropped 3 bases and J dropped 7; count of bases not matched to a gene: 5. The CDR3 is 15 residues long. CDR3: CASSWDREYNSPLHF. In DNA, the CDR3 is TGTGCCAGCAGCTGGGACAGGGAGTACAATTCACCCCTCCACTTT.

Points on this clone: The CDR3 does not end in the conserved phenylalanine or tryptophan, so this is likely a read error. The DNA is omitted, as the CDR3 cannot be located on it reliably, and the CDR3 follows TCRdb's listing. This chain uses TRBV6-1 with TRBJ2-7; the table gives TRBD2 as D, unverified against the DNA. The CDR3 has 15 amino acids, counting both end residues. Germline V lookup: CDR1 MNHNS, CDR2 SASEGT. This CDR3 reads CASSEAGGVGRLRFY.

The V and J genes are TRBV6-5 and TRBJ2-7, with D perhaps TRBD1 (6 bases). V gave up 2 bases and J gave up 6 bases, with 14 bases separating them. The V gene's germline CDR1 is MNHEY and CDR2 SVGAGI. The CDR3 totals 14 residues. The CDR3 bases are TGTGCCAGCAGTTACGGGGCAGGGGTCCTCGAGCAGTACTTC. Translation: CASSYGAGVLEQYF.

As for this clone: A read error may produce the germline difference seen at one junction end. The sample carries other DNA sequences with the same CDR3. CDR3 residues: CASSLGDSYNEQFF. CDR3 sequence (DNA): TGCGCCAGCAGCTTGGGGGACAGCTACAATGAGCAATTCTTC. The chain joins TRBV5-1 to TRBJ2-1, with 7 bases identical to TRBD1. The CDR3 has 14 amino acids. Germline V gives CDR1 SGHRS, CDR2 YFSETQ. The full variable domain, rest sourced from reference TRBV5-1 and TRBJ2-1, is KAGVTQTPRYLIKTRGQQVTLSCSPISGHRSVSWYQQTPGQGLQFLFEYFSETQRNKGNFPGRFSGRQFSNSRSEMNVSTLELGDSALYLCASSLGDSYNEQFFGPGTRLTVL.

The V and J genes are TRBV2 and TRBJ1-5; 7 bases match TRBD1. From germline, CDR1 is SNHLY and CDR2 FYNNEI. Germline trimming cut 3 bases from V and 7 bases from J; bases unmatched to any gene: 6. This CDR3 is built from 14 residues. This CDR3 is CASSEGQGEQPQHF. CDR3 coding DNA: TGTGCCAGCAGTGAGGGTCAGGGGGAACAGCCCCAGCATTTT.

The chain links TRBV6-4 to TRBJ1-2; D is ambiguous. V dropped 8 bases and J dropped 2 bases, with 6 bases sitting between them. CDR1 and CDR2 (germline): MRHNA, SNTAGT. This CDR3 contains 11 residues. CDR3 in DNA: TGTGCCAGCCGGGGAAACTATGGCTACACCTTC. This sequence encodes CASRGNYGYTF.

This chain joins TRBV30 and TRBJ1-3, with D perhaps TRBD1 (5 bases). The germline V gene has CDR1 GTSNPN and CDR2 SVGIG (reference sequence). Between the trimmed V and J ends, which lost 1 base and 4 bases, there was a span of 11 bases. The CDR3 is made up of 14 amino acids. The CDR3 bases are TGTGCCTGGAGTGGTGGAGGGGTCGGAAACACCATATATTTT. It translates to CAWSGGGVGNTIYF. Combining the CDR3 with reference TRBV30 and TRBJ1-3 gives the whole variable domain SQTIHQWPATLVQPVGSPLSLECTVEGTSNPNLYWYRQAAGRGLQLLFYSVGIGQISSEVPQNLSASRPQDRQFILSSKKLLLSDSGFYLCAWSGGGVGNTIYFGEGSWLTVV.

V usage is TRBV29-1 and J usage is TRBJ1-2, with 7 bases fitting TRBD1. CDR1 is SQVTM, CDR2 ANQGSEA, per germline. This CDR3 has 16 amino acids. The trim removed 1 base at V and 2 bases at J, leaving 10 bases unmatched. The CDR3 here is CSVEGTQGQTNYGYTF. The CDR3 nucleotides are TGCAGCGTTGAAGGGACTCAGGGACAGACAAACTATGGCTACACCTTC.

The chain couples TRBV11-3 to TRBJ2-2, with 7 nucleotides matching TRBD2. The CDR3 covers 16 residues. After removal of 5 bases from V and 2 bases from J, the junction contained 8 bases not matched to a gene. Per germline, CDR1 SGHNT and CDR2 YENEEA. CDR3 in amino acids: CASSPSWGGNTGELFF. The CDR3 bases are TGTGCCAGCAGCCCTAGTTGGGGGGGTAACACCGGGGAGCTGTTTTTT.

The chain employs TRBV7-9 and TRBJ1-6; D is possibly TRBD1 (5 bases). Germline V gene lookup returns CDR1 SEHNR and CDR2 FQNEAQ (reference sequence). CDR3 length: 15 residues. Trimming cost V 4 bases and J 5 bases, with 12 bases left between them. This chain's CDR3 is CASSSRDRHNSPLHF. The CDR3 DNA follows: TGTGCCAGCAGCTCCCGGGACCGCCATAATTCACCCCTCCACTTT.

The J gene is TRBJ1-4, the V gene TRBV11-2; 8 bases fit TRBD1. The V gene's germline CDR1 is SGHAT and CDR2 FQNNGV. The CDR3 is 15 residues long. The ends lost 5 bases at V and 6 bases at J; junction bases unmatched: 8. The CDR3 protein is CASSILQGVYEKLFF. In DNA, the CDR3 is TGTGCCAGCAGCATCCTACAGGGGGTTTATGAAAAACTGTTTTTT. The full variable domain, its missing parts supplied by reference TRBV11-2 and TRBJ1-4, is EAGVAQSPRYKIIEKRQSVAFWCNPISGHATLYWYQQILGQGPKLLIQFQNNGVVDDSQLPKDRFSAERLKGVDSTLKIQPAKLEDSAVYLCASSILQGVYEKLFFGSGTQLSVL.